This T cell receptor beta chain was identified during a study of regulatory T cells in long-lasting Graves disease (dated by TCRdb to the early 2020s). With respect to the entire study: Antithyroid drugs had been taken for less than 3 months by newly diagnosed Graves' disease patients. This study used TCR sequencing and RNA sequencing of peripheral blood to compare persistent Graves' disease patients against newly diagnosed Graves' disease patients. The study was registered as a clinical trial and conducted in China. A total of 33 samples underwent TCR sequencing, from about 13 patients with persistent Graves' disease and some 20 patients with newly diagnosed Graves' disease.

Note on this clonotype: Its antigen remains unidentified. One end of the junction varies from germline; a read error may be responsible.

The CDR3 spans 15 residues, from the cysteine through the phenylalanine. Only the CDR3 part of the read is kept: 45 bases, read in frame from the first base. For CDR1 and CDR2, the germline V gene lists SGHAT and FQNNGV. Per the publication, the time point label means: newly diagnosed GD, antithyroid drugs for less than 3 months. RNA was extracted from PBMCs in TRIzol for both TCR sequencing and RNA sequencing. The diagnosis of Graves' disease was made according to American Thyroid Association guidelines. Recruitment of patients was carried out at an endocrinology department in Xi'an, China. Each patient gave approximately 9 milliliters of peripheral blood, collected in an EDTA anticoagulant tube. Ficoll Paque Plus density gradient separation was used to isolate PBMCs, and no further T cell sorting was performed. An Agilent 2100 Bioanalyzer and agarose gel were used to assess RNA quality, and a NanoDrop 2000 was used to measure RNA concentration.

Library prep was done by multiplex PCR. The instrument was an Illumina HiSeq 4000. To build TCR beta libraries, CDR3 regions were amplified by Arm-PCR using iRepertoire HTBI primers. Before sequencing, the PCR products underwent gel purification. As for the original processing: A total of some 60 TRBV and more than twelve TRBJ segments were identified across samples and were used for gene usage analysis of CDR3 amino acid clonotypes. COPE and FqMerger were used to merge the filtered high-quality paired reads into contigs. BLAST was used to align contigs to IMGT TRBV, TRBD and TRBJ reference genes, with CDR3 defined following IMGT. Any clonotype with a frequency above 0.1% was classified as a highly expanded clone. Shannon entropy served as the measure of repertoire diversity, while the Gini coefficient captured V-J evenness. A clonotype was considered public if more than one individual shared it. Through fastp at Q25 and MiXCR, TCRdb rebuilt clones from the public reads, retaining in-frame beta chains. Every distinct CDR3 protein forms one entry, paired with its most common genes and DNA. These V and J calls rely on TCRdb rather than the paper's analysis. The sample has 400,000 to 650,000 distinct CDR3 sequences on record, about 15% of them singletons. Of the sample, approximately 25% falls within the top ten clones.

The paper's findings and limits, for the study overall: The authors noted that the small sample size was a limitation that may lower accuracy. More public clonotypes were shared among persistent patients (2,741) than among newly diagnosed patients (966). The study examined only peripheral blood because the primary lesion, thyroid tissue, could not be accessed. Persistent Graves' disease patients showed lower TCR Shannon entropy and fewer highly expanded clones than newly diagnosed patients, suggesting clonal expansion. Sequencing and analysis were limited to the TCR beta chain. Persistent disease showed preferential use of TRBV28, TRBJ1-2 and TRBJ2-5, whereas newly diagnosed disease favored TRBV20-1 and TRBJ2-1.

The same sample was also studied in work on T cells in Graves' hyperthyroidism and ophthalmopathy. The second paper states: Stable Graves' hyperthyroidism was defined as no progression to ophthalmopathy during 18 months of follow-up. Hyperthyroidism patients were newly diagnosed, with disease duration under 2 months, and aged 18 to 65 years. Any patient with an uncontrolled infection, another autoimmune disease, pregnancy or lactation was excluded. Diagnoses were established on the basis of clinical symptoms, serum thyroxine and TRAb, thyroid ultrasound, and orbital computed tomography. The first round of RT-PCR for the TCR CDR3 was performed with the HTBI primer set and the Qiagen OneStep RT-PCR kit. Most expanded thyroid clonotypes (frequency above 0.001) were also detected in blood, suggesting blood repertoires may reflect thyroid immune responses. In cross-validation, a model built on a 13 V-J signature told ophthalmopathy apart from stable hyperthyroidism with approximately 90% sensitivity and approximately 84% specificity, and in testing the same model reached 80%/75%. In validation, the model predicted progression to ophthalmopathy with 65% to 71% sensitivity and 72% to 85% specificity, a median of roughly seven months before onset. A discovery cohort of about a hundred patients, 43 with Graves' ophthalmopathy and 55 to 60 with stable Graves' hyperthyroidism, was used to find distinguishing TCR V-J signatures. An independent validation cohort of about 20 hyperthyroidism patients and 15 or so patients who later progressed to ophthalmopathy tested prospective prediction of ophthalmopathy. For training and testing, the 100 or so patients in the discovery cohort were randomly divided in a 7:3 ratio. In more than 5 Graves' hyperthyroidism patients, the study also compared T-cell repertoires from thyroid tissue with T-cell repertoires from blood. After blood sampling, hyperthyroidism patients were treated with methimazole at a starting dose of 30 mg daily, and ophthalmopathy patients were treated with high-dose intravenous methylprednisolone. Libraries were constructed in a second round of multiplex PCR, after which size selection and purification were carried out. Libraries were sequenced paired-end with 100 bp reads on an Illumina HiSeq2000. SOAPnuke was used to process the raw data, removing reads that contained adapters or uncalled bases, had a mean Phred below 15, or lacked an exact match to the constant primer or identifier. High-quality paired reads were merged with COPE v1.2.5, and unique nucleotide sequences were defined as clonotypes. Clonotypes were aligned to IMGT TRBV, TRBD and TRBJ reference segments using MiTCR v1.1. The analysis included only V-J combinations with a frequency above 0.0001, which together covered more than 98% of the repertoires. A TCS score was defined as the ratio of F50 (clonal expansion) to E x V (chaos), with BLOSUM62-based TCRdist applied between CDR3 peptides within each V-J. Welch's t-statistics and random forest reduced approximately 520 V-J features to 10 to 15, which were used in a naive Bayes classifier (R e1071). No statistical method was used to set the sample size in advance, and investigators knew the group allocation. TCR Vbeta CDR3 sequencing of 120 to 150 peripheral blood samples (roughly 41 ophthalmopathy, 75 hyperthyroidism and around 17 progressor patients) is reported in the paper.

The clonotype was recovered from a woman aged 35 to 60 with Graves disease. Donor details come from another sample of the same person, matched by shared clones. The source was peripheral blood mononuclear cells (PBMCs), collected at new diagnosis, from a patient treated with antithyroid drugs. The rearrangement joined TRBV11-2 to TRBJ1-1, with TRBD1 identical over 7 junction bases. Read as DNA, the sequence is TGCGCCAGCAGCCAATCTGACAGGGAGAAAACTGAAGCTTTCTTT. Translation gives CASSQSDREKTEAFF.